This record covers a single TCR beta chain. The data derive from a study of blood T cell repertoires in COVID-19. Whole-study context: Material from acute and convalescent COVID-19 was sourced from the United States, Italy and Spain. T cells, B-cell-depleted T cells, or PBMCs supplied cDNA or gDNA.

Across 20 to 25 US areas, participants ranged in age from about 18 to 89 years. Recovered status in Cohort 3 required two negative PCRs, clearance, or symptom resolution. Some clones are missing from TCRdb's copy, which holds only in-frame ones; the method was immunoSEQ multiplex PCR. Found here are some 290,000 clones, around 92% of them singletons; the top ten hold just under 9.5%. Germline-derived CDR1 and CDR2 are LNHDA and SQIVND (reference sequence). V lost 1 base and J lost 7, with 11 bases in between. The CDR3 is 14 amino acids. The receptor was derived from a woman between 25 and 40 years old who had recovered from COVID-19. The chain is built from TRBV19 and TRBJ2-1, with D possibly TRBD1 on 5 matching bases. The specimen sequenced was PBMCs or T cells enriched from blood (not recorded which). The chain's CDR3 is CASSIVDTQNEQFF. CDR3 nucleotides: TGTGCCAGTAGTATAGTGGACACTCAGAATGAGCAGTTCTTC.